These 9 T cell receptor beta chains were all obtained from the same sample, sequenced in a study of low-dose radiotherapy and immunotherapy resistance in tumors. TRAV and TRBV primers primed cDNA for both TCRalpha and TCRbeta. The authors ran 15 to 20 PCR cycles to amplify TCRs with a constant-region primer and V-primer adapter. TCRdb re-analysed the reads in MiXCR, keeping a single row per CDR3 protein. Found here are around 17,000 distinct CDR3 sequences, approximately 70% of them singletons; the top ten hold around 6%. These receptors all stem from a human donor with advanced metastatic prostate, ovarian, gallbladder or colorectal cancer (not recorded which). This table probably holds off-target reads from a library built for another chain.

This clonotype was seen more than once but under ten times. J is TRBJ2-5 and V is TRBV28; the D gene is possibly TRBD1 (6 bases). The CDR3 extends over 16 amino acids. Trimming left V 5 bases short and J 5 bases short, with 21 bases between. Germline CDR1 reads MDHEN; CDR2 reads SYDVKM. CDR3 in amino acids: CASSNRTYRVSETQYF. The CDR3 coding sequence is TGTGCCAGCAGTAACCGGACCTACAGGGTATCGGAGACCCAGTACTTC.

This sequence joins TRBV7-2 and TRBJ1-1, with no clear D. This CDR3 is 15 amino acids long. Trimming shortened V by 1 base and J by 0 bases, and 9 bases separated the two germline ends. The V gene's germline CDR1 is SGHTA and CDR2 FQGNSA. The CDR3 sequence: CASSLESLMNTEAFF. In nucleotides, the CDR3 is TGTGCCAGCAGCTTAGAGTCCCTTATGAACACTGAAGCTTTCTTT.

This chain joins TRBV7-2 and TRBJ2-6; no clear D gene. The CDR3 length is 17 residues. Looked up from germline, CDR1 is SGHTA and CDR2 is FQGNSA. The V end was cut by 1 base, the J end by 3 bases, with 13 bases between. This CDR3 is CASSLESGASGANVLTF. CDR3 nucleotides: TGTGCCAGCAGCTTAGAGAGTGGCGCCAGTGGGGCCAACGTCCTGACTTTC. Full variable domain (outside the CDR3, taken from reference TRBV7-2 and TRBJ2-6): GAGVSQSPSNKVTEKGKDVELRCDPISGHTALYWYRQSLGQGLEFLIYFQGNSAPDKSGLPSDRFSAERTGGSVSTLTIQRTQQEDSAVYLCASSLESGASGANVLTFGAGSRLTVL.

The V and J genes are TRBV6-1 and TRBJ2-7, with 9 bases aligning to TRBD2. The CDR3 length is 15 residues. The germline CDR1 and CDR2 sequences are MNHNS and SASEGT. V dropped 1 base and J dropped 3; count of bases not matched to a gene: 4. This CDR3 is CASSEGSGSFYEQYF. The CDR3 DNA sequence: TGTGCCAGCAGTGAAGGTAGCGGGAGTTTCTACGAGCAGTACTTC.

The chain couples TRBV4-1 to TRBJ1-1; 8 nucleotides agree with TRBD1. J was trimmed by 3 bases and V by 4 bases; bases with no gene match: 7. In germline, CDR1 is MGHRA, CDR2 YSYEKL. This CDR3 spans 15 amino acids. CDR3 residues: CASSPPGQEYTEAFF. CDR3 bases: TGCGCCAGCAGCCCGCCGGGACAGGAATACACTGAAGCTTTCTTT.

This chain joins TRBV29-1 and TRBJ2-1; possible D gene TRBD1, 5 bases. The CDR3 is 14 residues long. Germline CDR1 and CDR2: SQVTM and ANQGSEA. Trimming left V 1 base short and J 3 bases short, with 10 bases between. The CDR3 DNA reads TGCAGCGTTGAAGGTGGACACTTCTACAATGAGCAGTTCTTC. Encoded protein: CSVEGGHFYNEQFF.

The rearrangement uses TRBV6-5 and TRBJ2-2; 10 bases are a match to TRBD1. This CDR3 is 16 amino acids long. In germline, CDR1 is MNHEY, CDR2 SVGAGI. The ends lost 6 bases at V and 6 bases at J; junction bases unmatched: 10. The CDR3 sequence: CASSGPGQGSSGELFF. CDR3 DNA sequence: TGTGCCAGCAGCGGCCCGGGACAGGGGTCCTCCGGGGAGCTGTTTTTT.

The chain couples TRBV6-2 or TRBV6-3 to TRBJ2-7; D perhaps matches TRBD1 (6 bases). Deletions cut 5 bases from V and 0 bases from J, with 17 bases between. Germline-derived CDR1 and CDR2 are MNHEY and SVGEGT. This CDR3 has 16 residues. This CDR3 reads CASSDIDRNLSYEQYF. Written as DNA, the CDR3 is TGTGCCAGCAGTGATATAGACAGGAACCTCTCCTACGAGCAGTACTTC.

J is TRBJ1-6 and V is TRBV11-2; the D gene is possibly TRBD1 (5 bases). The V end was cut by 5 bases, the J end by 10 bases, with 15 bases between. The CDR3 spans 14 residues. The germline gives CDR1 SGHAT, CDR2 FQNNGV. The CDR3 spells CASSPKGSESPLHF. The CDR3 DNA sequence: TGTGCCAGCAGCCCCAAGGGGTCGGAGTCACCCCTCCACTTT.